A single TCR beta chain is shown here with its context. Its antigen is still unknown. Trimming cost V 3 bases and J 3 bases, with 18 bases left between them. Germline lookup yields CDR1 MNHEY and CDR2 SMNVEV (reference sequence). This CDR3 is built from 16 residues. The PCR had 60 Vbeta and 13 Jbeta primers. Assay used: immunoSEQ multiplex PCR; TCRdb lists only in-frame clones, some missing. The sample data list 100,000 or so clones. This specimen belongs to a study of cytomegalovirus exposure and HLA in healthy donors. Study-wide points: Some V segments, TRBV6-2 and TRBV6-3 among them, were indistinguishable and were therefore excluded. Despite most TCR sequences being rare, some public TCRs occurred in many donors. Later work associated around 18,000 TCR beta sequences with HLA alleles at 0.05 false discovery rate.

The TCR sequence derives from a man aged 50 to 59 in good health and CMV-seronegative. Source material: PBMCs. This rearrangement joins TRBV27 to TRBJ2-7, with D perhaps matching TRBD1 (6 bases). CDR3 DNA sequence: TGTGCCAGCAGTTTCTCGACGGGACATAAGGACTACGAGCAGTACTTC. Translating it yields CASSFSTGHKDYEQYF.